A selection of T cell receptor beta chains follows, all from one sample in a study of early T cells in non-severe SARS-CoV-2 infection. TCRdb itself ran the 5' RACE reads through MiXCR, one entry per CDR3 protein. The sample has fewer than 100,000 distinct CDR3 sequences; about 11% are singletons. Sequenced material: whole blood. The receptors come from an adult who was a healthcare worker with PCR-confirmed SARS-CoV-2 infection or an uninfected control (not recorded which). Both conserved end residues are part of each CDR3. Each record gives: clone size, J gene, V gene, CDR3 protein. Size is stated for part of the rows, as once, few or many counts, or as a class when the clone is expanded.

clone size: many
J gene: TRBJ2-1
V gene: TRBV5-4
CDR3 protein: CASSFRGGINEQFF

clone size: many
J gene: TRBJ2-3
V gene: TRBV9
CDR3 protein: CASSVGGGLRDTQYF

clone size: many
J gene: TRBJ1-1
V gene: TRBV6-5
CDR3 protein: CASTSQGRSEAFF

clone size: NA
J gene: TRBJ1-1
V gene: TRBV9
CDR3 protein: CASSPRDRGWTEAFF

clone size: many
J gene: TRBJ2-2
V gene: TRBV3-1
CDR3 protein: CASSPRQTTGELFF

clone size: NA
J gene: TRBJ1-1
V gene: TRBV7-9
CDR3 protein: CAIPLGTEVFF

clone size: many
J gene: TRBJ2-2
V gene: TRBV20-1
CDR3 protein: CSARLDREGGELFF

clone size: few
J gene: TRBJ2-1
V gene: TRBV29-1
CDR3 protein: CSVARRLSSYNEQFF

clone size: NA
J gene: TRBJ1-4
V gene: TRBV2
CDR3 protein: CASSGQGAIAELFF

clone size: many
J gene: TRBJ1-1
V gene: TRBV5-4
CDR3 protein: CATVRGGTEAFF

clone size: many
J gene: TRBJ1-1
V gene: TRBV11-2
CDR3 protein: CASSSGGAEAFF

clone size: many
J gene: TRBJ2-3
V gene: TRBV5-4
CDR3 protein: CASSPASGGARDTQYF

clone size: NA
J gene: TRBJ2-3
V gene: TRBV7-2
CDR3 protein: CASSLSGMAGGGTDTQYF

clone size: many
J gene: TRBJ2-2
V gene: TRBV4-3
CDR3 protein: CASSHLGAGNTGELFF

clone size: many
J gene: TRBJ1-1
V gene: TRBV27
CDR3 protein: CASSRQGMNTEAFF